Each of the 23 T cell receptor beta chains below was sequenced from the same sample in a study of blood T cell repertoires in COVID-19. Data came from immunoSEQ multiplex PCR; TCRdb stores just in-frame clones and leaves some out. The table records under 200,000 clones, approximately 84% of them present only once. Sequencing was carried out using peripheral blood. All receptors come from a man aged 35 to 55 with acute or convalescent COVID-19.

This chain uses TRBV5-1 with TRBJ1-2, with 8 bases identical to TRBD1. V lost 8 bases to trimming and J lost 0 bases; unmatched junction nucleotides: 6. The CDR3 loop spans 14 amino acids. CDR1 and CDR2 from the germline V gene are SGHRS and YFSETQ. CDR3 nucleotides: TGCGCCAGTAACGGACAGGGAGCTAACTATGGCTACACCTTC. Translating it yields CASNGQGANYGYTF.

The rearrangement uses TRBV6-4 and TRBJ2-3, with 8 nucleotides matching TRBD1. Looked up from germline, CDR1 is MRHNA and CDR2 is SNTAGT. The CDR3 totals 15 residues. V dropped 0 bases and J dropped 6; count of bases not matched to a gene: 5. CDR3 region: CASSDSRQGLDTQYF. In DNA, the CDR3 is TGTGCCAGCAGTGACTCGAGACAGGGGTTGGATACGCAGTATTTT.

This clone has only one observation. This sequence joins TRBV30 and TRBJ2-1, with a possible D match to TRBD1 (6 bases). Germline V lookup: CDR1 GTSNPN, CDR2 SVGIG (reference sequence). V lost 0 bases and J lost 0, with 15 bases in between. This CDR3 region has 17 residues. For the CDR3, the DNA is TGTGCCTGGAGTGTACTGGGACACATTTCCTCCTACAATGAGCAGTTCTTC. Amino acid sequence: CAWSVLGHISSYNEQFF.

The chain has TRBV7-2 and TRBJ2-1, with 10 bases that match TRBD2. V dropped 2 bases and J dropped 4; count of bases not matched to a gene: 2. The CDR3 is 15 amino acids. Germline lookup yields CDR1 SGHTA and CDR2 FQGNSA. The CDR3 is CASSLRTSGYNEQFF. DNA of the CDR3: TGTGCCAGCAGCTTAAGGACTAGCGGATACAATGAGCAGTTCTTC.

In DNA, the CDR3 is TGTGCCAGCAGCCCCGCCGGGGCGGGGGGGTACAATGAGCAGTTCTTC. Its translation: CASSPAGAGGYNEQFF. The gene calls are TRBV4-2 and TRBJ2-1; 9 bases agree with TRBD2. This CDR3 has 16 amino acids. Trimming took 4 bases from V and 4 from J; bases not matched to a gene: 8. Germline V gene data show CDR1 as LGHNA and CDR2 as YNFKEQ.

The chain uses TRBV7-2 and TRBJ2-7; the match to TRBD1 covers 7 bases. Germline values: CDR1 SGHTA, CDR2 FQGNSA. V was pared by 5 bases and J by 0 bases, with 7 bases of the junction left unmatched. The CDR3 totals 15 residues. This chain's CDR3 is CASSPQTGSSYEQYF. CDR3 bases: TGTGCCAGCAGCCCCCAGACAGGGAGCTCCTACGAGCAGTACTTC.

To note about this clone: Other DNA sequences in this sample translate to the same CDR3. V is TRBV18 and J is TRBJ1-1; D may be TRBD1 (5 bases). CDR1 and CDR2 from the germline V gene are KGHSH and LQKENI. The CDR3 sequence is 13 residues long. Trimming took off 6 bases at V and 1 base at J, with 9 bases between the two ends. The CDR3 nucleotides read TGTGCCAGCTCGCCTCAGGGGAACACTGAAGCTTTCTTT. Translation: CASSPQGNTEAFF.

The chain links TRBV11-2 to TRBJ1-1, with a possible D match to TRBD1 (5 bases). CDR1 SGHAT and CDR2 FQNNGV come from the germline V gene. CDR3 size: 15 residues. V was trimmed by 5 bases and J by 3 bases, leaving 16 bases between them. As DNA, the CDR3 is TGTGCCAGCAGCCATCCCGTAGGGGTACACACTGAAGCTTTCTTT. Its protein product is CASSHPVGVHTEAFF. Combining the CDR3 with reference TRBV11-2 and TRBJ1-1 gives the whole variable domain EAGVAQSPRYKIIEKRQSVAFWCNPISGHATLYWYQQILGQGPKLLIQFQNNGVVDDSQLPKDRFSAERLKGVDSTLKIQPAKLEDSAVYLCASSHPVGVHTEAFFGQGTRLTVV.

The J gene is TRBJ1-2, the V gene TRBV28, with 7 bases that match TRBD1. Looked up from germline, CDR1 is MDHEN and CDR2 is SYDVKM. The CDR3 totals 16 residues. Trimming took 3 bases from V and 1 from J; bases not matched to a gene: 8. The CDR3 loop reads CASSFSPAGGNYGYTF. DNA of the CDR3: TGTGCCAGCAGTTTTTCCCCAGCAGGGGGTAACTATGGCTACACCTTC.

J is TRBJ2-1 and V is TRBV5-6; D unresolved. The V gene lost 4 bases and the J gene lost 0 bases, with 11 bases spanning the gap. The CDR3 is 15 amino acids. Per the germline V gene, CDR1 is SGHDT and CDR2 is YYEEEE. In nucleotides, the CDR3 is TGTGCCAGCAGCCCGCCCCTAAGCTCCTACAATGAGCAGTTCTTC. Residues: CASSPPLSSYNEQFF.

The count of this clone is one. The genes are TRBV19 and TRBJ2-7; tentatively, D is TRBD2 (6 bases). V lost 4 bases and J lost 3, with 16 bases in between. The CDR3 length is 15 residues. The V gene's germline CDR1 is LNHDA and CDR2 SQIVND (reference sequence). The CDR3 reads CASSTGGTRGYEQYF. The CDR3 DNA reads TGTGCCAGTAGTACCGGCGGGACTCGGGGCTACGAGCAGTACTTC.

This clone has a handful of counts. This chain joins TRBV9 and TRBJ1-1, with D unclear. This CDR3 contains 12 residues. Germline CDR1 SGDLS, CDR2 YYNGEE. Trimming took off 2 bases at V and 7 bases at J, with 9 bases between the two ends. CDR3 bases: TGTGCCAGCAGCGTTGGGCATAATGAAGCTTTCTTT. This gives the protein CASSVGHNEAFF.

The V call is TRBV28, the J call TRBJ2-7; possibly TRBD1 for D (6 bases). The V gene lost 5 bases and the J gene lost 3 bases, with 17 bases spanning the gap. Germline V gene data show CDR1 as MDHEN and CDR2 as SYDVKM. The CDR3 contains 15 residues. The DNA of the CDR3 is TGTGCCAGCAGTCGCATAACAGGGATGGTCTACGAGCAGTACTTC. Translated: CASSRITGMVYEQYF.

This chain joins TRBV11-3 and TRBJ1-5, with 11 bases identical to TRBD1. The CDR3 runs to 16 residues. The junction had 9 bases not matched to a gene; V was cut back by 5 bases and J by 6 bases. Germline V gene lookup returns CDR1 SGHNT and CDR2 YENEEA. This chain's CDR3 is CASSTHKDRGLQPQHF. Written as DNA, the CDR3 is TGTGCCAGCAGCACCCATAAGGACAGGGGGCTTCAGCCCCAGCATTTT.

The chain carries TRBV9 and TRBJ1-5, with 8 bases fitting TRBD1. Germline lookup yields CDR1 SGDLS and CDR2 YYNGEE. This CDR3 has 15 amino acids. The V gene end was trimmed by 4 bases and the J gene end by 3 bases; junction bases not matched to a gene: 6. CDR3 bases: TGTGCCAGCAGCCCCCGGGACAGGCCCAATCAGCCCCAGCATTTT. Its protein is CASSPRDRPNQPQHF. Using reference TRBV9 and TRBJ1-5 for the parts outside the CDR3, the full variable domain is DSGVTQTPKHLITATGQRVTLRCSPRSGDLSVYWYQQSLDQGLQFLIQYYNGEERAKGNILERFSAQQFPDLHSELNLSSLELGDSALYFCASSPRDRPNQPQHFGDGTRLSIL.

CDR3 in amino acids: CASSIKQYYGYTF. DNA for the CDR3: TGTGCCAGTAGTATTAAACAGTACTATGGCTACACCTTC. The chain joins TRBV19 to TRBJ1-2; D call uncertain. Trimming pared 3 bases from V and 3 bases from J, leaving 8 bases between. Looked up from germline, CDR1 is LNHDA and CDR2 is SQIVND (reference sequence). CDR3 length equals 13 residues.

J is TRBJ2-1 and V is TRBV5-8; 11 nucleotides agree with TRBD2. CDR1 and CDR2 from the germline V gene are SGHTS and YDEGEE. This CDR3 has 17 amino acids. V was pared by 3 bases and J by 0 bases, with 5 bases of the junction left unmatched. DNA for the CDR3: TGTGCCAGCAGCTCTGGACTAGCGGGTAGCTCCTACAATGAGCAGTTCTTC. Translation gives CASSSGLAGSSYNEQFF.

This chain links TRBV9 with TRBJ1-3, with 7 bases matching TRBD1. Germline V CDR1 and CDR2: SGDLS, YYNGEE. The length of the CDR3 is 15 residues. V was pared by 0 bases and J by 4 bases, with 4 bases of the junction left unmatched. The CDR3 sequence: CASSVEGGAGNTIYF. The CDR3 coding sequence is TGTGCCAGCAGCGTAGAAGGGGGCGCCGGAAACACCATATATTTT.

CDR3 in amino acids: CASSEAGKPGNTIYF. The CDR3 bases are TGTGCCAGCAGTGAAGCCGGGAAGCCTGGAAACACCATATATTTT. The genes are TRBV25-1 and TRBJ1-3; D is unresolved. The CDR3 totals 15 residues. CDR1 MGHDK and CDR2 SYGVNS come from the germline V gene. The V gene lost 2 bases and the J gene lost 2 bases, with 10 bases spanning the gap. The whole variable domain, filled in from reference TRBV25-1 and TRBJ1-3, reads EADIYQTPRYLVIGTGKKITLECSQTMGHDKMYWYQQDPGMELHLIHYSYGVNSTEKGDLSSESTVSRIRTEHFPLTLESARPSHTSQYLCASSEAGKPGNTIYFGEGSWLTVV.

This chain connects TRBV27 to TRBJ1-2; D is unclear. V lost 6 bases and J lost 3, with 20 bases in between. Germline CDR1 is MNHEY and CDR2 is SMNVEV (reference sequence). The CDR3 totals 16 residues. The CDR3 sequence is CASSPVAGKAYYGYTF. DNA of the CDR3: TGTGCCAGCAGCCCCGTCGCGGGGAAAGCCTACTATGGCTACACCTTC.

This clone was detected a few times. The V call is TRBV7-9, the J call TRBJ1-5, with 10 bases aligning to TRBD1. This CDR3 contains 14 residues. The ends lost 5 bases at V and 6 bases at J; junction bases unmatched: 4. Germline V CDR1 and CDR2: SEHNR, FQNEAQ (reference sequence). For the CDR3, the DNA is TGTGCCAGCAGCCTAGACAGGGGGCCTCAGCCCCAGCATTTT. Its translation: CASSLDRGPQPQHF. Drawing the rest from reference TRBV7-9 and TRBJ1-5, the complete variable domain is DTGVSQNPRHKITKRGQNVTFRCDPISEHNRLYWYRQTLGQGPEFLTYFQNEAQLEKSRLLSDRFSAERPKGSFSTLEIQRTEQGDSAMYLCASSLDRGPQPQHFGDGTRLSIL.

The J gene is TRBJ2-5, the V gene TRBV18; D is ambiguous. The CDR3 is 11 residues long. V lost 3 bases to trimming and J lost 5 bases, with 4 bases between them. Germline assignment: CDR1 KGHSH and CDR2 LQKENI. The CDR3 loop reads CASSPSETQYF. The CDR3 nucleotides are TGTGCCAGCTCACCCTCGGAGACCCAGTACTTC.

V gene TRBV11-2 combines with J gene TRBJ2-7, with 10 nucleotides matching TRBD1. V was pared by 11 bases and J by 3 bases, with 7 bases of the junction left unmatched. This CDR3 comprises 13 residues. Germline loops: CDR1 SGHAT, CDR2 FQNNGV. The CDR3 sequence is CACGTGVIYEQYF. The CDR3 DNA reads as TGTGCCTGCGGGACAGGGGTAATCTACGAGCAGTACTTC.